This T cell receptor (beta chain) originates from a study of blood T cells in healthy people across ages. Primers used in a second PCR of about 6 to 12 cycles were a sample-barcoded 5' primer and a J-beta primer mix. TCRdb fed the 5' RACE reads into MiXCR, producing one record per CDR3 protein. The sample yields about 1.7 million distinct CDR3 sequences, 28% seen once. Every sample had a minimum of 6 million PBMCs isolated. The V and J ends lost 4 bases and 5 bases, in that order; junction bases with no gene match: 8. Looked up from germline, CDR1 is GTSNPN and CDR2 is SVGIG (reference sequence). The CDR3 runs 13 residues.

The specimen sequenced was blood. The TCR originated in a woman aged 25 to 39 in good health. The chain joins TRBV30 to TRBJ2-7; 7 nucleotides match TRBD1. DNA of the CDR3: TGTGCCTGGAATCGACAGGGTTTTGACGAGCAGTACTTC. Translating it yields CAWNRQGFDEQYF. The full variable domain, rest sourced from reference TRBV30 and TRBJ2-7, is SQTIHQWPATLVQPVGSPLSLECTVEGTSNPNLYWYRQAAGRGLQLLFYSVGIGQISSEVPQNLSASRPQDRQFILSSKKLLLSDSGFYLCAWNRQGFDEQYFGPGTRLTVT.